This is a list of T cell receptor beta chains from one sample in a study of CD8+ T cells in alopecia areata. The data were produced by immunoSEQ multiplex PCR, yet TCRdb's version contains in-frame clones alone and is incomplete. The sample carries about 290,000 clones, roughly 60% recorded once. This material consisted of CD4+ T cells sorted from blood, taken at week 24, from a patient treated with tofacitinib. These receptors came from a human donor with alopecia areata. The CDR3 runs from the conserved cysteine through the conserved F or W. A D gene is named only where the DNA matches it firmly. Clone size is not always given. Where it is, it says once, few, many or a class for expanded clones.

abundance	d_gene	v_gene	j_gene	CDR3aa	CDR3nt
-	TRBD1	TRBV29-1	TRBJ1-1	CSVEGGTVEAFF	TGCAGCGTCGAAGGCGGGACAGTTGAAGCTTTCTTT
-	-	TRBV2	TRBJ1-2	CASSIQENYGYTF	TGTGCCAGCAGTATACAGGAGAACTATGGCTACACCTTC
-	TRBD1	TRBV2	TRBJ2-5	CASSEGLGQTQETQYF	TGTGCCAGCAGTGAAGGTTTGGGACAGACCCAAGAGACCCAGTACTTC
once	TRBD1	TRBV30	TRBJ1-2	CAWNVYPGQGIPF	TGTGCCTGGAACGTATATCCGGGACAGGGTATCCCCTTC
-	TRBD2	TRBV27	TRBJ2-3	CASSSRGTSGGPIGTQYF	TGTGCCAGCAGTTCTCGCGGGACTAGCGGGGGGCCGATCGGTACGCAGTATTTT
-	-	TRBV5-6	TRBJ1-6	CASSLVSPLHF	TGTGCCAGCAGCTTGGTTTCACCCCTCCACTTT
few	-	TRBV28	TRBJ1-5	CASSSVDQPQHF	TGTGCCAGCAGTTCAGTAGATCAGCCCCAGCATTTT
few	TRBD2	TRBV7-9	TRBJ2-3	CASSYTSGGTDTQYF	TGTGCCAGCAGCTATACTAGCGGGGGCACAGATACGCAGTATTTT
-	-	TRBV29-1	TRBJ2-5	CSVEGLGETQYF	TGCAGCGTTGAGGGACTCGGGGAGACCCAGTACTTC
few	-	TRBV2	TRBJ2-7	CASKRTFGGNEQYF	TGTGCCAGCAAAAGGACCTTCGGAGGGAACGAGCAGTACTTC
-	-	TRBV7-9	TRBJ2-7	CASSSTTGMGEQYF	TGTGCCAGCAGCTCGACTACAGGGATGGGCGAGCAGTACTTC
-	TRBD1	TRBV6-1	TRBJ1-1	CASSPPGQGRGAFF	TGTGCCAGCAGTCCTCCCGGACAGGGAAGAGGAGCTTTCTTT
once	-	TRBV6-6	TRBJ1-6	CASGDADNSPLHF	TGTGCCAGCGGGGACGCCGATAATTCACCCCTCCACTTT
-	TRBD1	TRBV27	TRBJ1-4	CASSLDQGERKLFF	TGTGCCAGCAGTTTAGATCAGGGGGAACGAAAACTGTTTTTT
once	-	TRBV7-2	TRBJ2-3	CASSALLDTQYF	TGTGCCAGCAGCGCCCTTTTGGATACGCAGTATTTT
-	TRBD1	TRBV29-1	TRBJ1-2	CSVEASGGYGYTF	TGCAGCGTTGAAGCATCAGGGGGCTATGGCTACACCTTC
-	-	TRBV18	TRBJ2-7	CASSPEQDREQYF	TGTGCCAGCTCACCGGAACAGGACCGAGAGCAGTACTTC
-	-	TRBV19	TRBJ1-2	CARVGGDGYTF	TGTGCCAGGGTGGGGGGCGATGGCTACACCTTC
-	-	TRBV15	TRBJ2-1	CATTSGNLNEQFF	TGTGCCACCACCTCGGGGAATCTCAATGAGCAGTTCTTC
-	TRBD1	TRBV30	TRBJ2-1	CAWRTQGVPSNEQFF	TGTGCCTGGAGAACTCAGGGGGTTCCCAGCAATGAGCAGTTCTTC
-	TRBD2	TRBV27	TRBJ2-3	CASSLSRASGGDTQYF	TGTGCCAGCAGTTTATCGAGGGCTAGCGGGGGAGATACGCAGTATTTT
-	TRBD1	TRBV30	TRBJ2-7	CAWSGAGGARNEQYF	TGTGCCTGGAGTGGGGCAGGGGGCGCAAGGAACGAGCAGTACTTC
-	TRBD1	TRBV25-1	TRBJ1-4	CASHIMRTGNNEKLFF	TGTGCCAGTCATATAATGCGGACAGGGAATAATGAAAAACTGTTTTTT
-	-	TRBV27	TRBJ2-3	CASSKAPYGGQDTQYF	TGTGCCAGCAGTAAAGCCCCTTACGGGGGGCAAGATACGCAGTATTTT
-	TRBD2	TRBV2	TRBJ2-3	CASKVTSGTDTQYF	TGTGCCAGCAAGGTGACTAGCGGCACAGATACGCAGTATTTT
-	-	TRBV9	TRBJ1-1	CASSPRSTVVPPARSTEAFF	TGTGCCAGCAGCCCCCGGTCGACAGTGGTGCCCCCCGCTCGGTCCACTGAAGCTTTCTTT
-	TRBD1	TRBV5-1	TRBJ1-1	CASSLRQGGTEAFF	TGCGCCAGCAGCCTCCGACAGGGAGGAACTGAAGCTTTCTTT
few	-	TRBV29-1	TRBJ2-5	CSVAPGTGVNSETQYF	TGCAGCGTGGCCCCCGGGACGGGGGTGAATTCGGAGACCCAGTACTTC
-	TRBD1	TRBV5-1	TRBJ1-5	CASSLEGGNQPQHF	TGCGCCAGCAGCTTGGAAGGGGGCAACCAGCCCCAGCATTTT
-	TRBD2	TRBV2	TRBJ2-5	CASSDVGGGAETQYF	TGTGCCAGCAGTGACGTTGGCGGGGGGGCGGAGACCCAGTACTTC
few	TRBD1	TRBV2	TRBJ1-2	CASMIRQGNYGYTF	TGTGCCAGCATGATACGACAGGGAAACTATGGCTACACCTTC
-	-	TRBV4-1	TRBJ1-6	CASSRVGDSPLHF	TGCGCCAGCAGCCGAGTAGGGGATTCACCCCTCCACTTT
few	TRBD2	TRBV19	TRBJ2-1	CASSMLGLAGGEQFF	TGTGCCAGTAGTATGTTGGGACTAGCGGGGGGTGAGCAGTTCTTC
-	-	TRBV6-5	TRBJ1-2	CASKADSSLGYTF	TGTGCCAGCAAGGCCGACAGCTCTTTGGGCTACACCTTC
-	-	TRBV7-9	TRBJ2-1	CASSSLKGRMGNEQFF	TGTGCCAGCAGTTCTTTAAAGGGGAGAATGGGCAATGAGCAGTTCTTC
-	-	TRBV25-1	TRBJ2-1	CASRKTSNEQFF	TGTGCCAGCAGAAAGACTAGCAATGAGCAGTTCTTC
-	-	TRBV2	TRBJ1-2	CASSGTPDRAYGYTF	TGTGCCAGCAGTGGCACCCCCGACAGAGCCTATGGCTACACCTTC
once	TRBD1	TRBV18	TRBJ1-6	CASSPGTARDSPLHF	TGTGCCAGCTCACCCGGGACAGCGCGCGATTCACCCCTCCACTTT
-	-	TRBV30	TRBJ1-2	CAWSGIQGYGYTF	TGTGCCTGGAGCGGTATCCAGGGTTATGGCTACACCTTC
-	TRBD1	TRBV2	TRBJ1-5	CASSIGTGGNQPQHF	TGTGCCAGCAGTATAGGGACAGGGGGCAATCAGCCCCAGCATTTT
-	-	TRBV29-1	TRBJ2-2	CSVSLLAGELFF	TGCAGCGTTTCCCTACTGGCCGGGGAGCTGTTTTTT
-	-	TRBV30	TRBJ2-3	CAWGTPAGDTQYF	TGTGCCTGGGGGACCCCGGCGGGGGATACGCAGTATTTT
-	-	TRBV28	TRBJ2-7	CASRRTLTYEQYF	TGTGCCAGCAGGAGGACACTTACCTACGAGCAGTACTTC
-	-	TRBV30	TRBJ2-7	CAWRGRRAYEQYF	TGTGCCTGGAGAGGTCGGCGTGCCTACGAGCAGTACTTC
-	-	TRBV4-3	TRBJ2-1	CASSQETGRVLYNEQFF	TGCGCCAGCAGCCAAGAGACGGGCAGAGTACTCTACAATGAGCAGTTCTTC
-	-	TRBV5-6	TRBJ1-5	CASSLGQINQPQHF	TGTGCCAGCAGCTTGGGGCAGATCAATCAGCCCCAGCATTTT
-	-	TRBV4-1	TRBJ1-1	CASRLTMNTEAFF	TGCGCCAGCAGGCTTACTATGAACACTGAAGCTTTCTTT
once	TRBD1	TRBV6-5	TRBJ2-7	CASSYSGTGLYEQYF	TGTGCCAGCAGTTACTCGGGGACAGGGCTCTACGAGCAGTACTTC
-	-	TRBV5-1	TRBJ1-2	CASTSDYGYTF	TGCGCCAGCACGTCGGACTATGGCTACACCTTC